The clone carrying this TCR beta chain was seen just once. The antigen remains undetermined. The data were taken from a study of cytomegalovirus exposure and HLA in healthy donors. Study-wide results and caveats: Per published reports, the classifier diagnosed cytomegalovirus status with high specificity and sensitivity.

CDR3 length: 15 residues. Trimming cost V 5 bases and J 1 base, with 14 bases left between them. Germline loops: CDR1 SNHLY, CDR2 FYNNEI. PCR used 60 Vbeta primers and 13 Jbeta primers. The assay was immunoSEQ multiplex PCR, and TCRdb's table has in-frame clones only and misses some. The sample contains about 150,000 clones, approximately 80% of which appear only once. The chain couples TRBV2 to TRBJ1-1; D is unresolved. Sequencing was carried out using PBMCs. The clonotype originates from a young man in good health and CMV-seropositive. CDR3 coding DNA: TGTGCCAGCAGTTCAGACTCCGTAGAGAACACTGAAGCTTTCTTT. It encodes CASSSDSVENTEAFF. The whole variable domain, remainder taken from reference TRBV2 and TRBJ1-1, is EPEVTQTPSHQVTQMGQEVILRCVPISNHLYFYWYRQILGQKVEFLVSFYNNEISEKSEIFDDQFSVERPDGSNFTLKIRSTKLEDSAMYFCASSSDSVENTEAFFGQGTRLTVV.